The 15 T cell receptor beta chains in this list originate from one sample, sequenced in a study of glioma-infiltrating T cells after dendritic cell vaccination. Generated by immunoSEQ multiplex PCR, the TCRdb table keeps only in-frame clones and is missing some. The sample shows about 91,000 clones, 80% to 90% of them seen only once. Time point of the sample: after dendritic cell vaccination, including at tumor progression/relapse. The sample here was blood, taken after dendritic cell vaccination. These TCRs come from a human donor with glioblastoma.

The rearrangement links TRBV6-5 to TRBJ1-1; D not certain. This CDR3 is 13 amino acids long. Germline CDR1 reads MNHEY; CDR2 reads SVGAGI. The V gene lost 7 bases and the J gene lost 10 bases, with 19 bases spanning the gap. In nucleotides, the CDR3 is TGTGCCAGCAACCCACCCAATAGTCGGGGAGCTTTCTTT. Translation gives CASNPPNSRGAFF.

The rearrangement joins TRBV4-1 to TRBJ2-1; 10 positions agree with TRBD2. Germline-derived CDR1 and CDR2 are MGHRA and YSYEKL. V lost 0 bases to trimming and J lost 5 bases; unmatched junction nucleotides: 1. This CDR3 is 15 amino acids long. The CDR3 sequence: CASSQEAGGDNEQFF. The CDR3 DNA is TGCGCCAGCAGCCAAGAAGCGGGAGGGGACAATGAGCAGTTCTTC.

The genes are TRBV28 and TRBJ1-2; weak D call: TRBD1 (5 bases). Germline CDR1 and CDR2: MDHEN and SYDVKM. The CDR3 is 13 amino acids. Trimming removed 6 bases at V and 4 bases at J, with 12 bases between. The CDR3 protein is CASSRDPVYGYTF. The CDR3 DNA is TGTGCCAGCAGCAGGGATCCGGTCTATGGCTACACCTTC.

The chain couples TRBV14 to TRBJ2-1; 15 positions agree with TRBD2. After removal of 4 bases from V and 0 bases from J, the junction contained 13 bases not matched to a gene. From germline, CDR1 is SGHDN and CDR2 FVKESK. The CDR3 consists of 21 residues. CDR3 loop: CASSPRGTSGGPRYSYNEQFF. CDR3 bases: TGTGCCAGCAGCCCTCGCGGGACTAGCGGGGGGCCGCGTTACTCCTACAATGAGCAGTTCTTC.

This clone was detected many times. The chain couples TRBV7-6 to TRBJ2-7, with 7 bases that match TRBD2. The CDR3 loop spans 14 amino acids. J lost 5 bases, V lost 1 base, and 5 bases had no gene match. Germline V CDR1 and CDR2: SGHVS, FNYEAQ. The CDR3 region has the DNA TGTGCCAGCAGCTTAGTTCTGGGGGGGAACGAGCAGTACTTC. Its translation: CASSLVLGGNEQYF. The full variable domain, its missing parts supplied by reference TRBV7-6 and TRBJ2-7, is GAGVSQSPRYKVTKRGQDVALRCDPISGHVSLYWYRQALGQGPEFLTYFNYEAQQDKSGLPNDRFSAERPEGSISTLTIQRTEQRDSAMYRCASSLVLGGNEQYFGPGTRLTVT.

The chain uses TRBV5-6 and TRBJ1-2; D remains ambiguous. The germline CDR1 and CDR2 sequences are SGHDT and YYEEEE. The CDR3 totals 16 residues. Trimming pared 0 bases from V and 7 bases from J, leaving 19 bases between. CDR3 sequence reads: CASSLGLGTIRGGYTF. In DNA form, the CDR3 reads TGTGCCAGCAGCTTGGGTTTGGGAACGATACGGGGTGGCTACACCTTC.

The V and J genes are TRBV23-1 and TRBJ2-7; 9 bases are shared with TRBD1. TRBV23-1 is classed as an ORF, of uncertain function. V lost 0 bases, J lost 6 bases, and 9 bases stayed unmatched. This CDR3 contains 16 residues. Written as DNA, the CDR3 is TGCGCCAGCAGTCAATCGGAAAGCGGGACAGGGCCCGAGCAGTACTTC. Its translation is CASSQSESGTGPEQYF.

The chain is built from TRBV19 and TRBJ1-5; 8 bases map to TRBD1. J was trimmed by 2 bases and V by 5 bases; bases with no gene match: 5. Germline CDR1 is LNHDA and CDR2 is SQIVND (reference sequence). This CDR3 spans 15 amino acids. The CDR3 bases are TGTGCCAGTAGTCCAGGGGGCCTAGGCAATCAGCCCCAGCATTTT. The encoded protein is CASSPGGLGNQPQHF.

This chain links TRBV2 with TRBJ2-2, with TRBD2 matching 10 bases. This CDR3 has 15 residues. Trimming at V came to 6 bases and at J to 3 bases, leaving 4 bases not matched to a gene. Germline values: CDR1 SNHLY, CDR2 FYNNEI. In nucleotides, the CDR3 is TGTGCCAGCAGGGAGCTAGCGGGGGACACCGGGGAGCTGTTTTTT. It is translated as CASRELAGDTGELFF.

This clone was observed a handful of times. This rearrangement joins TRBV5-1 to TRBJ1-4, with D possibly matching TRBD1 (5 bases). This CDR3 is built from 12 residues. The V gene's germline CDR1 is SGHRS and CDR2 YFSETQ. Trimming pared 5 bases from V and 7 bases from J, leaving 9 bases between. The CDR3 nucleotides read TGCGCCAGCAGAGGTGACAGTGAAAAACTGTTTTTT. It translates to CASRGDSEKLFF. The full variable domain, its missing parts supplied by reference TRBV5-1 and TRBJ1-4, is KAGVTQTPRYLIKTRGQQVTLSCSPISGHRSVSWYQQTPGQGLQFLFEYFSETQRNKGNFPGRFSGRQFSNSRSEMNVSTLELGDSALYLCASRGDSEKLFFGSGTQLSVL.

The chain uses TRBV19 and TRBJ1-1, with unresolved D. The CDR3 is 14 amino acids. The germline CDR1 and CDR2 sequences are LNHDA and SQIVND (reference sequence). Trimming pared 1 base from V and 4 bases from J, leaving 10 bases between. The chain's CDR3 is CASSIGSISTEAFF. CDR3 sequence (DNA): TGTGCCAGTAGTATAGGTTCGATCAGCACTGAAGCTTTCTTT.

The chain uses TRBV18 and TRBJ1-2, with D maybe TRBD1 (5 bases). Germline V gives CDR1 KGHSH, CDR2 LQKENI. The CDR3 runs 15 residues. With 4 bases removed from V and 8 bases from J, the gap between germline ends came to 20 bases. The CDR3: CASSLAPGSMEGYTF. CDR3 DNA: TGTGCCAGCTCACTGGCCCCAGGGTCTATGGAAGGCTACACCTTC.

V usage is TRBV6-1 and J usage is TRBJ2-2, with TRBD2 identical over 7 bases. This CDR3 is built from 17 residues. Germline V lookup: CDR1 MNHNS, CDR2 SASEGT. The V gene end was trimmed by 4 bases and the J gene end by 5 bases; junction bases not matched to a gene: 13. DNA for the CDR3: TGTGCCAGCAGTGTGGCGGGAGTAGGGTTGAGGACCGGGGAGCTGTTTTTT. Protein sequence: CASSVAGVGLRTGELFF.

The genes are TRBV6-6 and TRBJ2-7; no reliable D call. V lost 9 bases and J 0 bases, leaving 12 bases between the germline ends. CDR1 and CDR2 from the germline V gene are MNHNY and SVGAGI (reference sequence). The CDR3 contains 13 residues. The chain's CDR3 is CASNSPSSYEQYF. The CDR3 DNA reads TGTGCCAGTAACTCCCCGAGCTCCTACGAGCAGTACTTC.

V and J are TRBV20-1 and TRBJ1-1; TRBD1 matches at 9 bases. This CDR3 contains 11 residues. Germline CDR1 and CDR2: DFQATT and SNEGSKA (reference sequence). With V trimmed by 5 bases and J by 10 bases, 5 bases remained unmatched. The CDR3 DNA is TGCAGTGCTCCGACAGGGGGTGTAGCTTTCTTT. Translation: CSAPTGGVAFF.